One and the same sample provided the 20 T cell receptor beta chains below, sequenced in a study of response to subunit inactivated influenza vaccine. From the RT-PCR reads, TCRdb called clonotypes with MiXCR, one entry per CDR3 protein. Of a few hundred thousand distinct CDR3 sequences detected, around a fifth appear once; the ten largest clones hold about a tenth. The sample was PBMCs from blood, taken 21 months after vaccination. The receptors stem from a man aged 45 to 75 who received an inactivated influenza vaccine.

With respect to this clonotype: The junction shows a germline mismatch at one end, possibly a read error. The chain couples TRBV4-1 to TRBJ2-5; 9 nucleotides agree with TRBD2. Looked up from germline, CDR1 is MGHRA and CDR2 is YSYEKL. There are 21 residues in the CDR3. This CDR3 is CASCQDGLAGAASAYQETQYF. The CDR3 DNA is TGCGCCAGCTGCCAAGATGGGTTAGCGGGAGCAGCATCGGCGTACCAAGAGACCCAGTACTTC.

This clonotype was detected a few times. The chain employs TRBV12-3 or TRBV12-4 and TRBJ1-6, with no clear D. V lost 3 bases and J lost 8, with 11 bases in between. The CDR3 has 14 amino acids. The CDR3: CASSFELEDSPLHF. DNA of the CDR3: TGTGCCAGCAGTTTCGAGCTAGAAGATTCACCCCTCCACTTT.

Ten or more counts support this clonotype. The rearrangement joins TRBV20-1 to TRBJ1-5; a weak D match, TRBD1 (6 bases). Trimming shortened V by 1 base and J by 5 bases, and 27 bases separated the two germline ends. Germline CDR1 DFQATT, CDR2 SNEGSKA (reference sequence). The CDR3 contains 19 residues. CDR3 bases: TGCAGTGCTAGAGGCACCGCGGGTAGGTTAGTCAGGGGATATCAGCCCCAGCATTTT. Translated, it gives CSARGTAGRLVRGYQPQHF.

CDR3 coding DNA: TGTGCCACCAGTGACCCAGATACGCCAGATACGCAGTATTTT. Translation gives CATSDPDTPDTQYF. The chain joins TRBV24-1 to TRBJ2-3; D unresolved. Looked up from germline, CDR1 is KGHDR and CDR2 is SFDVKD. Trimming took 4 bases from V and 4 from J, leaving 11 bases between them. This CDR3 spans 14 amino acids.

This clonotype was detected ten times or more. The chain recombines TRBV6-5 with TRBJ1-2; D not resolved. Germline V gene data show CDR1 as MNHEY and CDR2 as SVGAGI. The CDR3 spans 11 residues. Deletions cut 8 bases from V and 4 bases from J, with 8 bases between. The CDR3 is CASGVGYGYTF. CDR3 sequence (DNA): TGTGCCAGCGGGGTCGGCTATGGCTACACCTTC.

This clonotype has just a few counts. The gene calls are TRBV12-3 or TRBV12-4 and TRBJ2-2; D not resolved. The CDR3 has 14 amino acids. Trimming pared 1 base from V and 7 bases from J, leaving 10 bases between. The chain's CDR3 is CASSLGDLLGELFF. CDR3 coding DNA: TGTGCCAGCAGTTTAGGGGATCTTCTCGGGGAGCTGTTTTTT.

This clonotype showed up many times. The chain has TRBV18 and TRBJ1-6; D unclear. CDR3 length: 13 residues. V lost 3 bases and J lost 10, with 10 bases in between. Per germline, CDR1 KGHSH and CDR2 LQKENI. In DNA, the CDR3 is TGTGCCAGCTCACCTGGCCCCGGATCACCCCTCCACTTT. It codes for CASSPGPGSPLHF.

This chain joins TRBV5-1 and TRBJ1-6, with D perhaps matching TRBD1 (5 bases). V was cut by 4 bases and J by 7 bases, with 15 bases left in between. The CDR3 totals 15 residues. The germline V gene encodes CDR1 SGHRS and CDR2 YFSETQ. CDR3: CASSPEGVRNSPLHF. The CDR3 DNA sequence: TGCGCCAGCAGCCCAGAAGGGGTTCGCAATTCACCCCTCCACTTT.

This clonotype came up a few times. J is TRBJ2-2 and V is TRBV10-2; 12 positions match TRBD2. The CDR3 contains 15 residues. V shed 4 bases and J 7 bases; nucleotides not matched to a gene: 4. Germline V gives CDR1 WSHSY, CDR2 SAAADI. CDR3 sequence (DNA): TGCGCCAGCAGTGTGACTAGCGGGGGCAACGGGGAGCTGTTTTTT. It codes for CASSVTSGGNGELFF.

The CDR3 protein is CASSSGQGIEKLFF. CDR3 sequence (DNA): TGTGCCAGCAGCTCGGGACAGGGCATTGAAAAACTGTTTTTT. This chain joins TRBV7-2 and TRBJ1-4; 9 bases fit TRBD1. This CDR3 has 14 amino acids. In germline, CDR1 is SGHTA, CDR2 FQGNSA. With 4 bases clipped from V and 7 bases from J, the junction kept 4 bases outside the gene matches.

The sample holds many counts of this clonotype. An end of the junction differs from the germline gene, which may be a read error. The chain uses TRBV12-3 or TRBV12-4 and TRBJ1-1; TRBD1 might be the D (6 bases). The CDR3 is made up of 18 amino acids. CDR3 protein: CASSFGAPLTGLNAEAFF. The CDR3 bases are TGTGCCAGCAGTTTTGGGGCACCCTTGACAGGCCTGAACGCTGAAGCTTTCTTT.

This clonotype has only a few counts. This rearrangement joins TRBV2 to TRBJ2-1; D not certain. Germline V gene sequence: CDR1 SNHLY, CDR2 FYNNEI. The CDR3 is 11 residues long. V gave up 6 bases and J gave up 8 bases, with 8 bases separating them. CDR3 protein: CASRYGHEQFF. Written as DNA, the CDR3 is TGTGCCAGCAGGTATGGACATGAGCAGTTCTTC.

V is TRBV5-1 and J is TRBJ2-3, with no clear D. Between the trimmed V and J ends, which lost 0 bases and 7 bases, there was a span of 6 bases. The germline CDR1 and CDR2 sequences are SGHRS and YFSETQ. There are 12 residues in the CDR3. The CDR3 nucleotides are TGCGCCAGCAGCTTGGACGAAAATACGCAGTATTTT. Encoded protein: CASSLDENTQYF. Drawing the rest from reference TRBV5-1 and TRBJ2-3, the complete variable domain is KAGVTQTPRYLIKTRGQQVTLSCSPISGHRSVSWYQQTPGQGLQFLFEYFSETQRNKGNFPGRFSGRQFSNSRSEMNVSTLELGDSALYLCASSLDENTQYFGPGTRLTVL.

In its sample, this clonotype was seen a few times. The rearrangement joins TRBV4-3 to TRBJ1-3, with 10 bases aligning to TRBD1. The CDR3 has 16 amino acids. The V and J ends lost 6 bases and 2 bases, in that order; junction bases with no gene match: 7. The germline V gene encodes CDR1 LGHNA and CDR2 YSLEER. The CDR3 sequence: CASSRTGGMAGNTIYF. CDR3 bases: TGCGCCAGCAGTCGGACAGGGGGTATGGCTGGAAACACCATATATTTT.

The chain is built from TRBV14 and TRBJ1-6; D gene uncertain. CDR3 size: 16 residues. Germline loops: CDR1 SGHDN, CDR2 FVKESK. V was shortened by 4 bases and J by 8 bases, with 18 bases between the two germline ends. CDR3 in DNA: TGTGCCAGCAGCCCCAAGTCGAACCGAGGGCATTCACCCCTCCACTTT. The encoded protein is CASSPKSNRGHSPLHF.

CDR3 sequence: CASRNSGLAGVGGDTQYF. CDR3 sequence (DNA): TGTGCCAGCAGGAACTCGGGACTAGCGGGAGTAGGAGGAGATACGCAGTATTTT. The chain carries TRBV28 and TRBJ2-3; 14 nucleotides agree with TRBD2. CDR1 and CDR2 from the germline V gene are MDHEN and SYDVKM. The CDR3 is 18 amino acids. The J segment lost 5 bases and the V segment lost 6 bases, leaving 13 bases of the junction unmatched.

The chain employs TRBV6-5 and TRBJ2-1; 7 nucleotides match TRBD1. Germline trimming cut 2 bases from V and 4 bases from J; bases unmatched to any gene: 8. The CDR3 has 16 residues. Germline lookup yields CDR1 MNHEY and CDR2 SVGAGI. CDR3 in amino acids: CASSYGFSTGYNEQFF. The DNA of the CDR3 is TGTGCCAGCAGTTACGGTTTTTCGACAGGGTACAATGAGCAGTTCTTC.

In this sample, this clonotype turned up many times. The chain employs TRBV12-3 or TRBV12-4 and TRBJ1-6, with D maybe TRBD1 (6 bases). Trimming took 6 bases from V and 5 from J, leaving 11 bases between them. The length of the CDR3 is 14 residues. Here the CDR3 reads CASSRGQNNSPLHF. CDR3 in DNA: TGTGCCAGCAGCCGTGGACAGAATAATTCACCCCTCCACTTT.

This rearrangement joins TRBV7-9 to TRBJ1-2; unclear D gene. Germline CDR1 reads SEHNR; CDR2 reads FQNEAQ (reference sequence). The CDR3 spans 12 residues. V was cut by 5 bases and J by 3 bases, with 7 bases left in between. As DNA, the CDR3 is TGTGCCAGCAGCGGCAGTGACTATGGCTACACCTTC. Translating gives CASSGSDYGYTF.

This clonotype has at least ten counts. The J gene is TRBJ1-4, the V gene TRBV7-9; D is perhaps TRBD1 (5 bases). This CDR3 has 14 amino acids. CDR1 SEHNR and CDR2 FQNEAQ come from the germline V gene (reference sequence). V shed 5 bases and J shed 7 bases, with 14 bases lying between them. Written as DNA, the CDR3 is TGTGCCAGCAGCGGGACCGCCCGAGGTGAAAAACTGTTTTTT. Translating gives CASSGTARGEKLFF.